This passage covers 12 T cell receptor beta chains from one sample sequenced in a study of blood T cell repertoires in COVID-19. Using immunoSEQ multiplex PCR, the repertoire was profiled, and TCRdb retains in-frame clones only, with some absent. The sample lists about 89,000 clones, around 90% occurring once. The sequenced material came from peripheral blood. The origin of the receptors is a male donor with acute or convalescent COVID-19.

The V call is TRBV27, the J call TRBJ1-5; possibly TRBD1 for D (5 bases). Germline values: CDR1 MNHEY, CDR2 SMNVEV (reference sequence). This CDR3 spans 13 amino acids. V was pared by 3 bases and J by 5 bases, with 8 bases between. This CDR3 is CASSFDRDQPQHF. Here the CDR3 DNA reads TGTGCCAGCAGTTTCGACAGAGATCAGCCCCAGCATTTT.

The chain joins TRBV14 to TRBJ1-2; unclear D gene. The CDR3 has 12 amino acids. The germline V gene encodes CDR1 SGHDN and CDR2 FVKESK. Trimming shortened V by 4 bases and J by 5 bases, and 8 bases separated the two germline ends. The CDR3 sequence is CASSPSGYGYTF. CDR3 nucleotide sequence: TGTGCCAGCAGCCCTTCGGGTTATGGCTACACCTTC.

The chain carries TRBV7-8 and TRBJ2-7; the D gene is possibly TRBD2 (5 bases). The V end was cut by 1 base, the J end by 3 bases, with 10 bases between. The germline CDR1 and CDR2 sequences are SGHVS and FQNEAQ. The CDR3 length is 14 residues. As DNA, the CDR3 is TGTGCCAGCAGCTTAGTGGCAGGAGGCTACGAGCAGTACTTC. Encoded protein: CASSLVAGGYEQYF. Variable domain in full (rest from reference TRBV7-8 and TRBJ2-7): GAGVSQSPRYKVAKRGQDVALRCDPISGHVSLFWYQQALGQGPEFLTYFQNEAQLDKSGLPSDRFFAERPEGSVSTLKIQRTQQEDSAVYLCASSLVAGGYEQYFGPGTRLTVT.

The chain carries TRBV7-3 and TRBJ2-3; 7 nucleotides align to TRBD1. Germline V gene sequence: CDR1 SGHTA, CDR2 FQGTGA. Unmatched junction bases numbered 4, after V lost 5 bases and J lost 2 bases. The CDR3 totals 14 residues. Written as DNA, the CDR3 is TGTGCCAGCAGCCCAGGGACAGCCACAGATACGCAGTATTTT. It codes for CASSPGTATDTQYF.

CDR3 in amino acids: CATSAPPPGTGELFF. Written as DNA, the CDR3 is TGTGCCACCAGTGCCCCACCCCCAGGCACCGGGGAGCTGTTTTTT. V and J are TRBV24-1 and TRBJ2-2; D gene uncertain. The germline V gene has CDR1 KGHDR and CDR2 SFDVKD. V lost 5 bases and J 4 bases, leaving 13 bases between the germline ends. The CDR3 is 15 amino acids.

The chain employs TRBV7-8 and TRBJ2-7; TRBD1 matches 9 bases. Unmatched junction bases numbered 6, after V lost 5 bases and J lost 4 bases. The CDR3 extends over 14 amino acids. Per germline, CDR1 SGHVS and CDR2 FQNEAQ. The CDR3 loop is CASSVQGAAYEQYF. CDR3 nucleotide sequence: TGTGCCAGCAGCGTACAGGGGGCGGCGTACGAGCAGTACTTC.

There are a few counts of this clone. The chain uses TRBV5-1 and TRBJ1-2; 12 bases are shared with TRBD1. Per germline, CDR1 SGHRS and CDR2 YFSETQ. The CDR3 has 15 residues. V shed 0 bases and J 7 bases; nucleotides not matched to a gene: 4. The CDR3, as DNA: TGCGCCAGCAGCTTGGAGGGGACAGGGGGCATTGGCTACACCTTC. Amino acid sequence: CASSLEGTGGIGYTF. The full variable domain, in which reference TRBV5-1 and TRBJ1-2 provide the parts outside the CDR3, is KAGVTQTPRYLIKTRGQQVTLSCSPISGHRSVSWYQQTPGQGLQFLFEYFSETQRNKGNFPGRFSGRQFSNSRSEMNVSTLELGDSALYLCASSLEGTGGIGYTFGSGTRLTVV.

This chain connects TRBV3-1 (or the pseudogene TRBV3-2) to TRBJ1-4; D might be TRBD1 (5 bases). Germline CDR1 is LGHDT and CDR2 is YNNKEL (reference sequence). This CDR3 has 16 residues. The ends were cut back, 0 bases at V and 8 bases at J, with 16 bases in the middle. The CDR3 reads CASSQDPGGDGEKLFF. DNA of the CDR3: TGTGCCAGCAGCCAAGATCCAGGCGGGGACGGGGAAAAACTGTTTTTT.

CDR3 sequence reads: CASSFGQGWYEQYF. The CDR3 DNA reads as TGCGCCAGCAGCTTCGGACAGGGGTGGTACGAGCAGTACTTC. The chain links TRBV5-1 to TRBJ2-7; TRBD1 agrees at 9 bases. The CDR3 is 14 residues long. Germline CDR1 and CDR2: SGHRS and YFSETQ. Germline trimming cut 2 bases from V and 4 bases from J; bases unmatched to any gene: 4.

This sequence joins TRBV5-8 and TRBJ1-5; D gene ambiguous. In germline, CDR1 is SGHTS, CDR2 YDEGEE. CDR3 length: 14 amino acids. V was trimmed by 4 bases and J by 4 bases, leaving 12 bases between them. CDR3 nucleotides: TGTGCCAGCAGCATAGCCGGGATTAATCAGCCCCAGCATTTT. The encoded protein is CASSIAGINQPQHF.

The rearrangement joins TRBV18 to TRBJ1-5; D gene unclear. The germline gives CDR1 KGHSH, CDR2 LQKENI. The ends were cut back, 2 bases at V and 5 bases at J, with 7 bases in the middle. This CDR3 region has 13 residues. The CDR3 region has the DNA TGTGCCAGCTCACCAGGGGAGCATCAGCCCCAGCATTTT. It encodes CASSPGEHQPQHF.

The gene calls are TRBV18 and TRBJ2-7, with a tentative D call TRBD2 (6 bases). The CDR3 extends over 13 amino acids. Germline CDR1 KGHSH, CDR2 LQKENI. The V end lost 5 bases, the J end lost 5 bases, and 13 bases lay between the germline ends. The CDR3 coding sequence is TGTGCCAGCTCAGAGACGGGGGTTAACGAGCAGTACTTC. It encodes CASSETGVNEQYF.